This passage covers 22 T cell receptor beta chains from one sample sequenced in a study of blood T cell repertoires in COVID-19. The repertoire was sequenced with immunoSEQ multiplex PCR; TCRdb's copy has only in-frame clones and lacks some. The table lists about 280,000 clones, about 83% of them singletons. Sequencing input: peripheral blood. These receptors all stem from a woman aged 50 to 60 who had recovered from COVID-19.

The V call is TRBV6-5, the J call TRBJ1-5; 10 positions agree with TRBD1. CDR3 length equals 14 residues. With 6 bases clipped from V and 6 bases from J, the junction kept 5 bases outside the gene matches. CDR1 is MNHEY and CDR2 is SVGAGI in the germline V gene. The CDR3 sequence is CASRRTGGGQPQHF. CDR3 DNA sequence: TGTGCCAGCAGACGGACAGGGGGAGGTCAGCCCCAGCATTTT.

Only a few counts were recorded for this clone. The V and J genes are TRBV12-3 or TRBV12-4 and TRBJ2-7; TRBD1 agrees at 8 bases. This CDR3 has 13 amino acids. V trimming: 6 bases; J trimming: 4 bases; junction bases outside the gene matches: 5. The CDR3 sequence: CASRMTGAYEQYF. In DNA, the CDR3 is TGTGCCAGCAGGATGACAGGGGCTTACGAGCAGTACTTC.

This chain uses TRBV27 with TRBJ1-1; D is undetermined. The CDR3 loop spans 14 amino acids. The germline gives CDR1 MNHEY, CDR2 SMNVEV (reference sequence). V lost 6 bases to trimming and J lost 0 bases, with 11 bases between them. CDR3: CASSLDWVNTEAFF. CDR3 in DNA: TGTGCCAGCAGCTTGGACTGGGTGAACACTGAAGCTTTCTTT.

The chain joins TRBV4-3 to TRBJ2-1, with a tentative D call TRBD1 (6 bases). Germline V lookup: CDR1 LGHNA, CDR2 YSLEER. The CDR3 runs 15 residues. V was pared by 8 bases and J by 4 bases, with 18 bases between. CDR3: CASQPHRVVYNEQFF. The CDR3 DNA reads TGCGCCAGCCAACCCCACAGGGTTGTTTACAATGAGCAGTTCTTC.

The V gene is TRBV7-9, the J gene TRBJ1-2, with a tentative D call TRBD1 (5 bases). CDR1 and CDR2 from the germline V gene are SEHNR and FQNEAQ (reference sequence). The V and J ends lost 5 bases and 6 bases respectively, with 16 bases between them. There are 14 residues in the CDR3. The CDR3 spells CASSRETETNGYTF. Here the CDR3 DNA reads TGTGCCAGCAGCAGAGAGACAGAAACAAATGGCTACACCTTC.

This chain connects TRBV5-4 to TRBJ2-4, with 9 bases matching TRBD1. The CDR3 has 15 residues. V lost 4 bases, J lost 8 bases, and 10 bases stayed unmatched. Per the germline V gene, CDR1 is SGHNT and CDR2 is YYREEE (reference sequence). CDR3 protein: CASSTGQGELDIQYF. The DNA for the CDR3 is TGTGCCAGCAGCACGGGACAGGGTGAGTTGGACATTCAGTACTTC.

CDR3 in amino acids: CASSQVSAGGPYEQYF. CDR3 bases: TGTGCCAGCAGCCAAGTTTCCGCGGGGGGACCTTACGAGCAGTACTTC. This rearrangement joins TRBV3-1 (or the pseudogene TRBV3-2) to TRBJ2-7; 8 bases line up with TRBD2. This CDR3 spans 16 amino acids. CDR1 LGHDT and CDR2 YNNKEL come from the germline V gene (reference sequence). With V trimmed by 1 base and J by 4 bases, 9 bases remained unmatched.

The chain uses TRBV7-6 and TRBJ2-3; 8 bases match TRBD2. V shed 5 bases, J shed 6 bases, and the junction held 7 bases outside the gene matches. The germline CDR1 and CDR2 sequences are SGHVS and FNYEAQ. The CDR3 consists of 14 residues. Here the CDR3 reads CASSQTSERDTQYF. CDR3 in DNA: TGTGCCAGCAGCCAGACTAGCGAGAGGGATACGCAGTATTTT.

The CDR3, as DNA: TGTGCCTGGAGTCCCCAGAACGAGCAGTACTTC. Translated, it gives CAWSPQNEQYF. V and J are TRBV30 and TRBJ2-7; no reliable D call. Deletions cut 2 bases from V and 5 bases from J, with 7 bases between. Germline V gene data show CDR1 as GTSNPN and CDR2 as SVGIG (reference sequence). The CDR3 totals 11 residues.

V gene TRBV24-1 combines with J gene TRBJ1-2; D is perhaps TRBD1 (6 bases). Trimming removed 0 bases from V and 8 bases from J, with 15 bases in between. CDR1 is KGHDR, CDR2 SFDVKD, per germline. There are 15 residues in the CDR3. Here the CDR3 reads CATSDLQGGAGGYTF. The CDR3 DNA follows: TGTGCCACCAGTGATTTGCAAGGGGGGGCAGGAGGCTACACCTTC.

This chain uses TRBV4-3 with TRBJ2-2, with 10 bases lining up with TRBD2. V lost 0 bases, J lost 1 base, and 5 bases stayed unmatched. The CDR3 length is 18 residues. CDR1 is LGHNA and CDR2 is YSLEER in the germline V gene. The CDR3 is CASSQDPRTSGNTGELFF. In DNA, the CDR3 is TGCGCCAGCAGCCAAGATCCTCGGACTAGCGGGAACACCGGGGAGCTGTTTTTT.

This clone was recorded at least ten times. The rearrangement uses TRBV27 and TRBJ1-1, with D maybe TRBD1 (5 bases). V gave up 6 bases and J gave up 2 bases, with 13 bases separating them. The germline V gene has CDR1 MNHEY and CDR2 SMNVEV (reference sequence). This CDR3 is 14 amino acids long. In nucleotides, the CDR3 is TGTGCCAGCAGCCCGACAGCTTCCAACACTGAAGCTTTCTTT. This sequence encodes CASSPTASNTEAFF.

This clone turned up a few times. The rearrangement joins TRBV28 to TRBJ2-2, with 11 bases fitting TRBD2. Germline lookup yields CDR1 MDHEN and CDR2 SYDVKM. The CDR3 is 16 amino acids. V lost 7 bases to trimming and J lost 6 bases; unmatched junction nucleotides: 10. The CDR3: CASIHRAGLAAGELFF. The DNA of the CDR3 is TGTGCCAGCATCCACCGGGCGGGACTAGCGGCCGGGGAGCTGTTTTTT.

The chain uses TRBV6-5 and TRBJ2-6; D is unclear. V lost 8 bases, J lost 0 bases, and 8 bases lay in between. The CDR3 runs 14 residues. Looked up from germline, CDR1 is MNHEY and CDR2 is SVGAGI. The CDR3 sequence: CASLPNSGANVLTF. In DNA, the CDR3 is TGTGCCAGCCTCCCTAACTCTGGGGCCAACGTCCTGACTTTC.

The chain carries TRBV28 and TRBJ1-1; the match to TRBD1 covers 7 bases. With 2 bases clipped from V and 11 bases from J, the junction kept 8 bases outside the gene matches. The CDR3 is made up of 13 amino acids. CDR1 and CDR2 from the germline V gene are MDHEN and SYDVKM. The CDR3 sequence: CASSLTRQGYAFF. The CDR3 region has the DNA TGTGCCAGCAGTTTAACAAGACAGGGTTATGCTTTCTTT.

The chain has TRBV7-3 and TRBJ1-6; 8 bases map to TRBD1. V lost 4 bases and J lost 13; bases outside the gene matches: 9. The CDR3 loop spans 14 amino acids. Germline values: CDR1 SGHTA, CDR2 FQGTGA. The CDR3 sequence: CASSSRTGPAPLHF. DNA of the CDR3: TGTGCCAGCAGCTCCCGGACAGGGCCCGCGCCCCTCCACTTT.

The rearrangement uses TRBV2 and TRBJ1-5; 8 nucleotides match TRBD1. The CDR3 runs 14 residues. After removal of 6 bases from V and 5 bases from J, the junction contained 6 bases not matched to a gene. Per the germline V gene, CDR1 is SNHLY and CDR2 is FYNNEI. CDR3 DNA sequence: TGTGCCAGCAGGGGGACAGGCAGGTATCAGCCCCAGCATTTT. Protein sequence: CASRGTGRYQPQHF.

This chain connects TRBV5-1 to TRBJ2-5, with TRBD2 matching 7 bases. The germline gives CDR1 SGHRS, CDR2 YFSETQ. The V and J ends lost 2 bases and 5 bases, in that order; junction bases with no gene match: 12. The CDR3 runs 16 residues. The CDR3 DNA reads TGCGCCAGCAGCTTTCAGGCGGGGGTTGTCGAGGAGACCCAGTACTTC. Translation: CASSFQAGVVEETQYF.

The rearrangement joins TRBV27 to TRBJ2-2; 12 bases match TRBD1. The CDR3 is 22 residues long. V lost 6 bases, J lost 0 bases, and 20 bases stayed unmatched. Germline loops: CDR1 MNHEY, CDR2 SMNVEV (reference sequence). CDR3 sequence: CASRRLGTGGRTGRPNTGELFF. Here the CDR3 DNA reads TGTGCCAGCAGACGACTCGGGACAGGGGGCCGCACGGGGCGACCGAACACCGGGGAGCTGTTTTTT.

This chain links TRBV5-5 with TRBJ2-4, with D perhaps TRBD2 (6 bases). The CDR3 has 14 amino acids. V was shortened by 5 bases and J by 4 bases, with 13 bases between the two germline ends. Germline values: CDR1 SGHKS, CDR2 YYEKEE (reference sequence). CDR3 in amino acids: CASRVVGGKNIQYF. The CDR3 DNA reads TGTGCCAGCAGAGTTGTGGGAGGTAAAAACATTCAGTACTTC.

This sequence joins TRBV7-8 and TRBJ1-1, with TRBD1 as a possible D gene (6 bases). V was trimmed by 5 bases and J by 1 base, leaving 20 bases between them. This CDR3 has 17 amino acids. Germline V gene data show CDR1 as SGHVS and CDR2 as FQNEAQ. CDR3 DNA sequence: TGTGCCAGCAGCCTAACTTCTTACAGGGCGCGGAACACTGAAGCTTTCTTT. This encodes CASSLTSYRARNTEAFF. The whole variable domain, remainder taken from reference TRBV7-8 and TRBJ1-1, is GAGVSQSPRYKVAKRGQDVALRCDPISGHVSLFWYQQALGQGPEFLTYFQNEAQLDKSGLPSDRFFAERPEGSVSTLKIQRTQQEDSAVYLCASSLTSYRARNTEAFFGQGTRLTVV.

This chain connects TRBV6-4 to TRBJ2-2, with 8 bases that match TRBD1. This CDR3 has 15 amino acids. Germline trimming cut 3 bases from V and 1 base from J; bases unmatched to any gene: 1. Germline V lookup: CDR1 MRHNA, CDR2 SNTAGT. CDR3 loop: CASSEGQGNTGELFF. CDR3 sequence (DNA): TGTGCCAGCAGTGAAGGACAGGGGAACACCGGGGAGCTGTTTTTT.